A selection of T cell receptor beta chains follows, all from one sample in a study of blood T cell repertoires in COVID-19. The table came from immunoSEQ multiplex PCR; TCRdb's copy has only in-frame clones and leaves some out. Among almost 500,000 clones listed, around nine tenths were seen once. Sequencing was performed on PBMCs or T cells enriched from blood (not recorded which). These receptors were taken from a woman aged 55-75 years who had recovered from COVID-19. The CDR3 runs from the conserved cysteine through the conserved F or W. The D gene is left open where the match is weak. Only part of the rows carry a size: once, few, many, or a class if the clone is expanded.

d_gene: NA; v_gene: TRBV14; abundance: NA; j_gene: TRBJ2-2; CDR3aa: CASSQAGRFYTGELFF; CDR3nt: TGTGCCAGCAGCCAAGCAGGAAGATTCTACACCGGGGAGCTGTTTTTT
d_gene: NA; v_gene: TRBV4-1; abundance: NA; j_gene: TRBJ2-7; CDR3aa: CASSQALLAPRGEQYF; CDR3nt: TGCGCCAGCAGCCAGGCCCTCCTAGCGCCCCGCGGGGAGCAGTACTTC
d_gene: TRBD1; v_gene: TRBV5-8; abundance: NA; j_gene: TRBJ2-2; CDR3aa: CASSEDRAVTGELFF; CDR3nt: TGTGCCAGCAGCGAAGACAGGGCCGTCACCGGGGAGCTGTTTTTT
d_gene: NA; v_gene: TRBV6-2/TRBV6-3; abundance: NA; j_gene: TRBJ1-4; CDR3aa: CASSPVAPELFF; CDR3nt: TGTGCCAGCAGCCCCGTGGCTCCTGAACTGTTTTTT
d_gene: NA; v_gene: TRBV9; abundance: NA; j_gene: TRBJ1-3; CDR3aa: CASSAMTANSGNTIYF; CDR3nt: TGTGCCAGCAGCGCGATGACAGCCAACTCTGGAAACACCATATATTTT
d_gene: NA; v_gene: TRBV3-1/TRBV3-2; abundance: NA; j_gene: TRBJ2-3; CDR3aa: CASSQDSYTQYF; CDR3nt: TGTGCCAGCAGCCAGGACAGCTATACGCAGTATTTT
d_gene: TRBD1; v_gene: TRBV27; abundance: NA; j_gene: TRBJ1-4; CDR3aa: CASSYQGVGEKLFF; CDR3nt: TGTGCCAGCAGTTACCAGGGGGTTGGTGAAAAACTGTTTTTT
d_gene: NA; v_gene: TRBV4-2; abundance: NA; j_gene: TRBJ1-1; CDR3aa: CASSQDYRGGLTEAFF; CDR3nt: TGTGCCAGCAGCCAAGATTATAGGGGCGGTTTGACTGAAGCTTTCTTT
d_gene: TRBD1; v_gene: TRBV18; abundance: NA; j_gene: TRBJ1-2; CDR3aa: CASSPGTGRYGYTF; CDR3nt: TGTGCCAGCTCTCCCGGGACAGGGCGGTATGGCTACACCTTC
d_gene: NA; v_gene: TRBV19; abundance: NA; j_gene: TRBJ1-3; CDR3aa: CATSPTGSGNTIYF; CDR3nt: TGTGCCACCTCCCCGACAGGCTCTGGAAACACCATATATTTT
d_gene: NA; v_gene: TRBV5-1; abundance: NA; j_gene: TRBJ1-3; CDR3aa: CASSLAGVPGNTIYF; CDR3nt: TGCGCCAGCAGCTTGGCCGGGGTTCCTGGAAACACCATATATTTT
d_gene: TRBD1; v_gene: TRBV6-5; abundance: NA; j_gene: TRBJ1-2; CDR3aa: CASSYDGGTGGYTF; CDR3nt: TGTGCCAGCAGTTATGACGGGGGGACAGGTGGCTACACCTTC
d_gene: NA; v_gene: TRBV5-4; abundance: NA; j_gene: TRBJ1-6; CDR3aa: CASSLQEFNSPLHF; CDR3nt: TGTGCCAGCAGCTTACAGGAATTTAATTCACCCCTCCACTTT
d_gene: TRBD1; v_gene: TRBV27; abundance: NA; j_gene: TRBJ1-2; CDR3aa: CASSLGTGKGYTF; CDR3nt: TGTGCCAGCAGTTTAGGGACAGGGAAAGGCTACACCTTC
d_gene: NA; v_gene: TRBV6-5; abundance: NA; j_gene: TRBJ2-2; CDR3aa: CASSRLTGELFF; CDR3nt: TGTGCCAGCAGTCGACTCACCGGGGAGCTGTTTTTT
d_gene: NA; v_gene: TRBV9; abundance: NA; j_gene: TRBJ2-6; CDR3aa: CASSVVGGPYDSGANVLTF; CDR3nt: TGTGCCAGCAGCGTGGTAGGCGGGCCCTACGACTCTGGGGCCAACGTCCTGACTTTC
d_gene: NA; v_gene: TRBV7-9; abundance: NA; j_gene: TRBJ1-1; CDR3aa: CASSSLWEPGMGAFF; CDR3nt: TGTGCCAGCAGCTCCTTATGGGAGCCGGGAATGGGGGCTTTCTTT
d_gene: NA; v_gene: TRBV10-3; abundance: NA; j_gene: TRBJ2-1; CDR3aa: CAISEPGYNEQFF; CDR3nt: TGTGCCATCAGTGAGCCCGGCTACAATGAGCAGTTCTTC
d_gene: NA; v_gene: TRBV29-1; abundance: NA; j_gene: TRBJ1-4; CDR3aa: CSVVAEKLFF; CDR3nt: TGCAGCGTTGTAGCGGAAAAACTGTTTTTT
d_gene: NA; v_gene: TRBV2; abundance: once; j_gene: TRBJ1-5; CDR3aa: CASSGGQASNQPQHF; CDR3nt: TGTGCCAGCAGTGGGGGGCAGGCGAGCAATCAGCCCCAGCATTTT
d_gene: TRBD1; v_gene: TRBV28; abundance: NA; j_gene: TRBJ1-4; CDR3aa: CASSLGDSPTNEKLFF; CDR3nt: TGTGCCAGCAGTTTGGGGGACAGCCCAACTAATGAAAAACTGTTTTTT
d_gene: TRBD2; v_gene: TRBV18; abundance: few; j_gene: TRBJ2-5; CDR3aa: CASSPIIGTSGETQYF; CDR3nt: TGTGCCAGCTCACCAATCATCGGGACTAGTGGGGAGACCCAGTACTTC
d_gene: NA; v_gene: TRBV7-9; abundance: NA; j_gene: TRBJ1-1; CDR3aa: CASSLVVLFTEAFF; CDR3nt: TGTGCCAGCAGCTTAGTTGTTCTTTTCACTGAAGCTTTCTTT
d_gene: NA; v_gene: TRBV6-2/TRBV6-3; abundance: NA; j_gene: TRBJ2-1; CDR3aa: CASSYSGGAPSDLYNEQFF; CDR3nt: TGTGCCAGCAGTTACTCAGGGGGGGCCCCGTCGGACCTCTACAATGAGCAGTTCTTC
d_gene: NA; v_gene: TRBV6-6; abundance: NA; j_gene: TRBJ2-6; CDR3aa: CASSLIQGPSSGANVLTF; CDR3nt: TGTGCCAGCAGTCTTATACAGGGTCCAAGCTCTGGGGCCAACGTCCTGACTTTC
d_gene: NA; v_gene: TRBV5-1; abundance: NA; j_gene: TRBJ2-1; CDR3aa: CASSLVNPGALEQFF; CDR3nt: TGCGCCAGCAGCTTGGTTAACCCTGGGGCACTTGAGCAGTTCTTC
d_gene: TRBD2; v_gene: TRBV7-9; abundance: NA; j_gene: TRBJ2-1; CDR3aa: CASSTRPLTSGGAANEQFF; CDR3nt: TGTGCCAGCAGCACCCGCCCACTAACTAGCGGGGGGGCCGCCAATGAGCAGTTCTTC
d_gene: NA; v_gene: TRBV25-1; abundance: NA; j_gene: TRBJ2-1; CDR3aa: CASSGLGSGTYNEQFF; CDR3nt: TGTGCCAGCAGTGGGTTGGGGAGCGGAACATACAATGAGCAGTTCTTC
d_gene: NA; v_gene: TRBV5-1; abundance: NA; j_gene: TRBJ2-7; CDR3aa: CASSSGQFSYEQYF; CDR3nt: TGCGCCAGCAGTTCAGGACAGTTCTCCTACGAGCAGTACTTC
d_gene: NA; v_gene: TRBV7-2; abundance: NA; j_gene: TRBJ2-3; CDR3aa: CASSLAFGDTQYF; CDR3nt: TGTGCCAGCAGCTTAGCTTTCGGAGATACGCAGTATTTT
d_gene: TRBD1; v_gene: TRBV5-4; abundance: NA; j_gene: TRBJ1-2; CDR3aa: CASSPKTGAYGYTF; CDR3nt: TGTGCCAGCAGCCCCAAGACAGGGGCCTATGGCTACACCTTC
d_gene: TRBD1; v_gene: TRBV19; abundance: NA; j_gene: TRBJ1-1; CDR3aa: CASSSGDRANTEAFF; CDR3nt: TGTGCCAGTAGTTCTGGGGACAGGGCGAACACTGAAGCTTTCTTT
d_gene: TRBD2; v_gene: TRBV6-5; abundance: NA; j_gene: TRBJ2-3; CDR3aa: CASKVGGGPTDTQYF; CDR3nt: TGTGCCAGCAAAGTTGGCGGGGGGCCCACAGATACGCAGTATTTT
d_gene: NA; v_gene: TRBV5-1; abundance: NA; j_gene: TRBJ1-1; CDR3aa: CASSSGGGEATEAFF; CDR3nt: TGCGCCAGCAGCTCGGGCGGGGGCGAGGCCACTGAAGCTTTCTTT
d_gene: NA; v_gene: TRBV30; abundance: NA; j_gene: TRBJ1-1; CDR3aa: CAWKPGRGTEAFF; CDR3nt: TGTGCCTGGAAACCAGGGAGGGGGACTGAAGCTTTCTTT
d_gene: NA; v_gene: TRBV10-3; abundance: few; j_gene: TRBJ1-4; CDR3aa: CASLRGLNEKLFF; CDR3nt: TGTGCCAGCCTCAGGGGATTAAATGAAAAACTGTTTTTT
d_gene: NA; v_gene: TRBV7-8; abundance: NA; j_gene: TRBJ2-2; CDR3aa: CASSLERVGPGELFF; CDR3nt: TGTGCCAGCAGCCTAGAGCGGGTGGGCCCCGGGGAGCTGTTTTTT
d_gene: TRBD1; v_gene: TRBV5-1; abundance: NA; j_gene: TRBJ1-1; CDR3aa: CASSSGQGGTEAFF; CDR3nt: TGCGCCAGCAGTTCAGGACAGGGAGGCACTGAAGCTTTCTTT
d_gene: NA; v_gene: TRBV4-1; abundance: NA; j_gene: TRBJ1-3; CDR3aa: CASSYLLYSGNTIYF; CDR3nt: TGCGCCAGCAGCTATCTTCTATACTCTGGAAACACCATATATTTT
d_gene: NA; v_gene: TRBV30; abundance: NA; j_gene: TRBJ1-2; CDR3aa: CAWSVMTARGYGYTF; CDR3nt: TGTGCCTGGAGTGTAATGACAGCCCGAGGATATGGCTACACCTTC
d_gene: TRBD1; v_gene: TRBV7-6; abundance: NA; j_gene: TRBJ1-6; CDR3aa: CASSEAGTGRSPLHF; CDR3nt: TGTGCCAGCAGCGAGGCCGGGACAGGGCGATCACCCCTCCACTTT